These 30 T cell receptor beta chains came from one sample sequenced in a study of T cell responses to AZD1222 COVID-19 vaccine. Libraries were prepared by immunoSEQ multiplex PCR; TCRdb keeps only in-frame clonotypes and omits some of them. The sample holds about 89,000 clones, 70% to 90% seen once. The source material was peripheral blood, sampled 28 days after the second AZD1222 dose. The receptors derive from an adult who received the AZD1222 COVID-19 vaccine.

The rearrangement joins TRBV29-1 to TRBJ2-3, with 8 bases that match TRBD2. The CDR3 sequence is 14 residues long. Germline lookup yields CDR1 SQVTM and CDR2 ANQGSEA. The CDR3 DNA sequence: TGCACCACCGGGAGCGGGGGTAGCACAGATACGCAGTATTTT. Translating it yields CTTGSGGSTDTQYF.

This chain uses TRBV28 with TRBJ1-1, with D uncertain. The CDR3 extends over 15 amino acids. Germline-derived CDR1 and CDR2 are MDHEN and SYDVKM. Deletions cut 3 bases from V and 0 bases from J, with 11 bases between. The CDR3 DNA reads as TGTGCCAGCAGTTTGTCGGGCAGTTTGAACACTGAAGCTTTCTTT. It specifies CASSLSGSLNTEAFF.

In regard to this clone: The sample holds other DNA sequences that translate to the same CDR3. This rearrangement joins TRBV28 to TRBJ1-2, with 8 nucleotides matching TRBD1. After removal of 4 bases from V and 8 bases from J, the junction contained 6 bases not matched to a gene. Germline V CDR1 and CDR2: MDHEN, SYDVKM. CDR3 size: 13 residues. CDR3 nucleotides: TGTGCCAGCAGTTCTGGACAGGGAGAGGGCTACACCTTC. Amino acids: CASSSGQGEGYTF.

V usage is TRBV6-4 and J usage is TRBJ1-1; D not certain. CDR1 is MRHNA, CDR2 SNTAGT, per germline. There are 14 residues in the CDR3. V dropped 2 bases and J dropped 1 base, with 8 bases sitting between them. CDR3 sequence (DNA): TGTGCCAGCAGTGACCGGCAGGCGAACACTGAAGCTTTCTTT. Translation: CASSDRQANTEAFF.

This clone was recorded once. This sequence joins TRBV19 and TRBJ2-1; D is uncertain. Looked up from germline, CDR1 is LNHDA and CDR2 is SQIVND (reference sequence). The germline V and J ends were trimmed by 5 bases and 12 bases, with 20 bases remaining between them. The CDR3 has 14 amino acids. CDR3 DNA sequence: TGTGCCAGTAGTTCCCAGGTTAGCCTAAGAAGGCAGTTCTTC. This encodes CASSSQVSLRRQFF. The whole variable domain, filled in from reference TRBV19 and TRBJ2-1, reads DGGITQSPKYLFRKEGQNVTLSCEQNLNHDAMYWYRQDPGQGLRLIYYSQIVNDFQKGDIAEGYSVSREKKESFPLTVTSAQKNPTAFYLCASSSQVSLRRQFFGPGTRLTVL.

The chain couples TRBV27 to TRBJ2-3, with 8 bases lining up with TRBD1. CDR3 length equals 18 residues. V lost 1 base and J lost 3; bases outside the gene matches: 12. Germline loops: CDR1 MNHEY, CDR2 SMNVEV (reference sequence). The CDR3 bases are TGTGCCAGCAGTTTATGGAGGGGCGGAAGACAGGGGACAGATACGCAGTATTTT. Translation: CASSLWRGGRQGTDTQYF.

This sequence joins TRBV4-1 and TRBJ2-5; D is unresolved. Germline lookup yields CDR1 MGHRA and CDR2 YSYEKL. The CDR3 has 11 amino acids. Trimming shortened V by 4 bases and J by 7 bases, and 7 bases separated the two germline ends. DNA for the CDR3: TGCGCCAGCAGCCCGGAAGGGACCCAGTACTTC. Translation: CASSPEGTQYF.

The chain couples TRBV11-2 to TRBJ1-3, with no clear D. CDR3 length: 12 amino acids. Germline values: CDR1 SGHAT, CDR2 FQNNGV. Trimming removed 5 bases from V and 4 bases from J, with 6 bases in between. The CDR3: CASSTSGNTIYF. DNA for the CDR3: TGTGCCAGCAGCACCTCGGGAAACACCATATATTTT.

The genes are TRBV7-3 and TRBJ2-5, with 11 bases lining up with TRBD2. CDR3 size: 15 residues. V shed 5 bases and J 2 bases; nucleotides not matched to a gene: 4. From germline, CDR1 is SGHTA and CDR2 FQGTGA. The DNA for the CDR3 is TGTGCCAGCAGCCGGACTAGCGGGCCACAAGAGACCCAGTACTTC. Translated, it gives CASSRTSGPQETQYF.

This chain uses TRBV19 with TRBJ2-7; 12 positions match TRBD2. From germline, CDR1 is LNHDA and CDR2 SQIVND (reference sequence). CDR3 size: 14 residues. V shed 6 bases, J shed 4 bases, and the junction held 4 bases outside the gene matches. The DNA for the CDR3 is TGTGCCAGTAGCCGGACTAGCGGGATGTACGAGCAGTACTTC. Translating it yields CASSRTSGMYEQYF.

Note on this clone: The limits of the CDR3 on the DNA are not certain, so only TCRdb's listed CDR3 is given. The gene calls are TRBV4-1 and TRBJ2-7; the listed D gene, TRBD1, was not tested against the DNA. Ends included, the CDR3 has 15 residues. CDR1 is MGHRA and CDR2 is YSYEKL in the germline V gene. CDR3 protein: CASSQGVGQGNSRYF.

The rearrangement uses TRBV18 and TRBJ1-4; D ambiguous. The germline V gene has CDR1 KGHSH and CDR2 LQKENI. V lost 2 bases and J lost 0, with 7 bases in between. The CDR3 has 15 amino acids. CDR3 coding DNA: TGTGCCAGCTCACCAAGGATCTCAACTAATGAAAAACTGTTTTTT. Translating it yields CASSPRISTNEKLFF.

The CDR3 sequence: CASSPPGLSSDGTGELFF. The DNA for the CDR3 is TGTGCCAGCAGCCCGCCGGGACTCTCCTCGGACGGCACCGGGGAGCTGTTTTTT. This sequence joins TRBV5-6 and TRBJ2-2; a possible D gene is TRBD2 (6 bases). V lost 4 bases and J 4 bases, leaving 23 bases between the germline ends. The CDR3 spans 18 residues. Germline assignment: CDR1 SGHDT and CDR2 YYEEEE. Drawing the rest from reference TRBV5-6 and TRBJ2-2, the complete variable domain is DAGVTQSPTHLIKTRGQQVTLRCSPKSGHDTVSWYQQALGQGPQFIFQYYEEEERQRGNFPDRFSGHQFPNYSSELNVNALLLGDSALYLCASSPPGLSSDGTGELFFGEGSRLTVL.

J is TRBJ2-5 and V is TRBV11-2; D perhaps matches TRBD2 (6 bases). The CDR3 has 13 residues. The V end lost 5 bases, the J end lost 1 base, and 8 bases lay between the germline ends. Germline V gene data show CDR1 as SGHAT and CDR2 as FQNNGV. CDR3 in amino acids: CASSRTTQETQYF. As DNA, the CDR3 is TGTGCCAGCAGCAGGACTACCCAAGAGACCCAGTACTTC. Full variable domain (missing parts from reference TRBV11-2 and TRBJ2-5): EAGVAQSPRYKIIEKRQSVAFWCNPISGHATLYWYQQILGQGPKLLIQFQNNGVVDDSQLPKDRFSAERLKGVDSTLKIQPAKLEDSAVYLCASSRTTQETQYFGPGTRLLVL.

CDR3 nucleotides: TGTGCCAGCAGCTCAACCCGGGGGGAGAGGTACTTC. This encodes CASSSTRGERYF. The genes are TRBV3-1 (or the pseudogene TRBV3-2) and TRBJ2-7; 7 nucleotides align to TRBD2. The germline V gene has CDR1 LGHDT and CDR2 YNNKEL (reference sequence). With V trimmed by 5 bases and J by 12 bases, 10 bases remained unmatched. The CDR3 is 12 amino acids.

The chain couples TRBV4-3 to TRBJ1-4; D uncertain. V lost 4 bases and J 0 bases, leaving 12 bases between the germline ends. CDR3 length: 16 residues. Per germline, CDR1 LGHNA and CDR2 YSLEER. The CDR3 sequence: CASSPSIRATNEKLFF. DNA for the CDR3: TGCGCCAGCAGCCCCAGCATACGGGCAACTAATGAAAAACTGTTTTTT.

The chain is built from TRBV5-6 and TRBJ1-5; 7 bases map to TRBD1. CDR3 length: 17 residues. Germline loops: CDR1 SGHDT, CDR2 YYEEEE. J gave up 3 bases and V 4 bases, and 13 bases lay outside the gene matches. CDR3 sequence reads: CASSLRRFRGDNQPQHF. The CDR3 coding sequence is TGTGCCAGCAGCCTTCGACGTTTCAGGGGGGACAATCAGCCCCAGCATTTT. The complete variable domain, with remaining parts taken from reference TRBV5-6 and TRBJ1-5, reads DAGVTQSPTHLIKTRGQQVTLRCSPKSGHDTVSWYQQALGQGPQFIFQYYEEEERQRGNFPDRFSGHQFPNYSSELNVNALLLGDSALYLCASSLRRFRGDNQPQHFGDGTRLSIL.

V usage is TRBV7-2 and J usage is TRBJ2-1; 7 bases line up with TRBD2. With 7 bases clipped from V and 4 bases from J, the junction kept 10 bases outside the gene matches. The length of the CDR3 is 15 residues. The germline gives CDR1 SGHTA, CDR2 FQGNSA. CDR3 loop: CASTQSGALYNEQFF. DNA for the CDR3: TGTGCCAGCACCCAAAGCGGGGCCCTATACAATGAGCAGTTCTTC.

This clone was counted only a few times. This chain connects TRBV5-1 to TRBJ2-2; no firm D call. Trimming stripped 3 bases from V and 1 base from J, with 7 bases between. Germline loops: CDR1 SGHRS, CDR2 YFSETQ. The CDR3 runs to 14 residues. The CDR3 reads CASSSYLNTGELFF. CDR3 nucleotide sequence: TGCGCCAGCAGCTCCTACTTGAACACCGGGGAGCTGTTTTTT. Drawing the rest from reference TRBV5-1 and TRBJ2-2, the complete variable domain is KAGVTQTPRYLIKTRGQQVTLSCSPISGHRSVSWYQQTPGQGLQFLFEYFSETQRNKGNFPGRFSGRQFSNSRSEMNVSTLELGDSALYLCASSSYLNTGELFFGEGSRLTVL.

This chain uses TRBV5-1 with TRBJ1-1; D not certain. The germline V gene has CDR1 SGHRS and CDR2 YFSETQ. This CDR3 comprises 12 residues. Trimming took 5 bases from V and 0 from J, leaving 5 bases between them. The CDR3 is CASREMNTEAFF. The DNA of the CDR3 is TGCGCCAGCAGGGAAATGAACACTGAAGCTTTCTTT.

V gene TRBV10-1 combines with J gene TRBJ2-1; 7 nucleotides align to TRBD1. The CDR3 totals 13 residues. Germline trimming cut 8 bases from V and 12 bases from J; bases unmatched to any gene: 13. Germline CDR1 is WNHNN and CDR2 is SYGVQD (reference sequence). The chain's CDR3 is CASYQGDRLGQFF. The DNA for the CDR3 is TGCGCCAGCTACCAGGGGGACCGACTGGGGCAGTTCTTC.

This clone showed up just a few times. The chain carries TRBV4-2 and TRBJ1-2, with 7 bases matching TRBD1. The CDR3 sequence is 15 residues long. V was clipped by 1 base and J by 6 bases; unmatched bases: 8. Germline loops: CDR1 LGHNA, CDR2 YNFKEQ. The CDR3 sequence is CASSQAGQALDGYTF. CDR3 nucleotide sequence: TGTGCCAGCAGCCAAGCCGGACAGGCTCTCGATGGCTACACCTTC.

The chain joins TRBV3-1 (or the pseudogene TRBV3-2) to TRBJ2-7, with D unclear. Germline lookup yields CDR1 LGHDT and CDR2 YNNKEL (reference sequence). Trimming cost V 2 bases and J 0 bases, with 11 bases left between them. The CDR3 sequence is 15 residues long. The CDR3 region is CASSQSIAGSYEQYF. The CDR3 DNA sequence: TGTGCCAGCAGCCAATCTATAGCCGGCTCCTACGAGCAGTACTTC.

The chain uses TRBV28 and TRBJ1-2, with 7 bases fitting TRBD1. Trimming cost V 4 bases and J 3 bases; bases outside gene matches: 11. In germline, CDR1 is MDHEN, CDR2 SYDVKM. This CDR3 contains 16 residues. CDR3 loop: CASSSSQGGLYYGYTF. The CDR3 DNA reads TGTGCCAGCAGTTCCTCCCAGGGGGGTCTCTACTATGGCTACACCTTC.

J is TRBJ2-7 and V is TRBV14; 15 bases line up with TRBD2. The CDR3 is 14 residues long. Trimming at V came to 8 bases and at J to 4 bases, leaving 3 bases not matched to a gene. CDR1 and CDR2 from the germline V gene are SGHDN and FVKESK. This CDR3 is CASGLAGGSYEQYF. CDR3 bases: TGTGCCAGCGGACTAGCGGGAGGGTCTTACGAGCAGTACTTC.

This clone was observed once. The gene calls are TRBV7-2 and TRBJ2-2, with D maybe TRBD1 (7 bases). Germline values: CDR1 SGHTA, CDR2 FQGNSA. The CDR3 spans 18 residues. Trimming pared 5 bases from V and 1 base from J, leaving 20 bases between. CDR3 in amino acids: CASSPRVAQGGNTGELFF. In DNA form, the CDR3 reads TGTGCCAGCAGCCCAAGGGTCGCTCAGGGGGGGAACACCGGGGAGCTGTTTTTT. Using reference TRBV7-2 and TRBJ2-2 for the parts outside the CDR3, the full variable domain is GAGVSQSPSNKVTEKGKDVELRCDPISGHTALYWYRQSLGQGLEFLIYFQGNSAPDKSGLPSDRFSAERTGGSVSTLTIQRTQQEDSAVYLCASSPRVAQGGNTGELFFGEGSRLTVL.

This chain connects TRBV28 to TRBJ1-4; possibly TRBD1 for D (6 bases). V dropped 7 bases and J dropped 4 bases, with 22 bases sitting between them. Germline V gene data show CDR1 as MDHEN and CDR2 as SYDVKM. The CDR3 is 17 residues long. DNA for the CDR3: TGTGCCAGCACCCCCCCACCAGGGACAAACTTTAATGAAAAACTGTTTTTT. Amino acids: CASTPPPGTNFNEKLFF.

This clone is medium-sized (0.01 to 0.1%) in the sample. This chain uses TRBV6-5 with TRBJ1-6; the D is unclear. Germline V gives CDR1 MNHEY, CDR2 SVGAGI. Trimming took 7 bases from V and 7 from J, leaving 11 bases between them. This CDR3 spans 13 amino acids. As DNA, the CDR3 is TGTGCCAGCACTTGGGGATCGAATTCACCCCTCCACTTT. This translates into CASTWGSNSPLHF.

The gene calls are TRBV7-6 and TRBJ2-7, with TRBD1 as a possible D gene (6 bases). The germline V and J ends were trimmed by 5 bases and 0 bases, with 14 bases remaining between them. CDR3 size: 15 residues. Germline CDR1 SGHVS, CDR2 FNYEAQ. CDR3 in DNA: TGTGCCAGCAGCCCGAGGACAGCCCGCTCCTACGAGCAGTACTTC. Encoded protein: CASSPRTARSYEQYF.

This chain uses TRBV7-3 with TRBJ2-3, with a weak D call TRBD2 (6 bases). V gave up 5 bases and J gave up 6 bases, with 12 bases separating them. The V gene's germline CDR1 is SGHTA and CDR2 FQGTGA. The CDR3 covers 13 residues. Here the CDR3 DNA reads TGTGCCAGCAGCATACGGGGGAGGGATACGCAGTATTTT. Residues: CASSIRGRDTQYF.